These T cell receptor beta chains were read from a single sample in a study of beta chain features in type 1 diabetes. The data were produced by immunoSEQ multiplex PCR, yet TCRdb's version contains in-frame clones alone and is incomplete. This sample has under 200,000 clones, with 10% to 13% found just once. Sample: central memory CD4+ T cells from blood. Source of these receptors: a man between 25 and 39 years old with type 1 diabetes. CDR3s include the opening cysteine and the closing phenylalanine or tryptophan. Each record gives: D gene, J gene, clone size, V gene, CDR3 DNA, CDR3 protein. A D gene is named only where the DNA matches it firmly. The size field is filled for only some rows; it gives once, few, many or a size class.

>TRBD1|TRBJ1-2|few|TRBV5-1
TGCGCCAGCAGCCTGCACGGACAGGGGGTCTCGTATGGCTACACCTTC
CASSLHGQGVSYGYTF
>NA|TRBJ2-3|NA|TRBV7-9
TGTGCCAGCAGCTTGCAGGGTAGCACAGATACGCAGTATTTT
CASSLQGSTDTQYF
>NA|TRBJ1-1|NA|TRBV4-2
TGTGCCAGCAGCCAAGGGGCCCAGGGCAGTGAAGCTTTCTTT
CASSQGAQGSEAFF
>TRBD1|TRBJ1-1|few|TRBV5-4
TGTGCCAGCAGCAGGACAGGACTTGAAGCTTTCTTT
CASSRTGLEAFF
>TRBD1|TRBJ2-7|NA|TRBV10-3
TGTGCCATAAAGACCGGGACAGGGAGCTCCTACGAGCAGTACTTC
CAIKTGTGSSYEQYF
>NA|TRBJ2-5|NA|TRBV7-3
TGTGCCAGCAGCTTATATCCCGGAGAGACCCAGTACTTC
CASSLYPGETQYF
>NA|TRBJ2-1|medium-sized|TRBV29-1
TGCAGCGTTGCGCGGCAGTTAGAGTACAATGAGCAGTTCTTC
CSVARQLEYNEQFF
>NA|TRBJ1-1|NA|TRBV6-1
TGTGCCAGCAGGGAAGGCCAGGGGTGGAACACTGAAGCTTTCTTT
CASREGQGWNTEAFF
>TRBD1|TRBJ1-1|NA|TRBV5-1
TGCGCCAGCAGCCGAATGGGACAGATAGGTACTGAAGCTTTCTTT
CASSRMGQIGTEAFF
>NA|TRBJ1-2|many|TRBV7-9
TGTGCCAGCAGCGTGGACAGCTACTATGGCTACACCTTC
CASSVDSYYGYTF
>NA|TRBJ2-7|NA|TRBV6-5
TGTGCCAGCAGGTCTCGGGGTGGAGAGCAGTACTTC
CASRSRGGEQYF
>TRBD1|TRBJ1-1|NA|TRBV27
TGTGCCAGCAGTCGGAGACAGGGGGCCACTGAAGCTTTCTTT
CASSRRQGATEAFF
>NA|TRBJ2-7|NA|TRBV5-1
TGCGCCAGCAGCTTGCAGGGTTTGGTCAACGAGCAGTACTTC
CASSLQGLVNEQYF
>NA|TRBJ1-4|once|TRBV7-8
TGTGCCAGCAGCTTAGCGCAGACCGGGGATGGGAAACTGTTTTTT
CASSLAQTGDGKLFF
>NA|TRBJ1-2|few|TRBV20-1
TGCAGCTACACAGTGGGCTATGGCTACACCTTC
CSYTVGYGYTF
>TRBD1|TRBJ2-7|NA|TRBV29-1
TGCAGCGTTGAAGGTGGAGGGACAGGGAAAGACTACGAGCAGTACTTC
CSVEGGGTGKDYEQYF
>NA|TRBJ1-1|many|TRBV25-1
TGTGCCAGCAGTGAATATCTTGGCCAGGGAGCTTTCTTT
CASSEYLGQGAFF
>NA|TRBJ2-5|few|TRBV7-2
TGTGCCAGCAGCTTAGCGTTTTTGGGCGCGGGGACCCAGTACTTC
CASSLAFLGAGTQYF
>TRBD1|TRBJ2-1|NA|TRBV29-1
TGCAGCGTCACGGGACAGGGCGTCCCCAATGAGCAGTTCTTC
CSVTGQGVPNEQFF
>NA|TRBJ2-7|NA|TRBV5-1
TGCGCCAGCAGCTTGGTGGCAGGTACAACCTACGAGCAGTACTTC
CASSLVAGTTYEQYF
>NA|TRBJ2-1|few|TRBV28
TGTGCCAGCAGTCGTCCAGTGGCGGGCCTTTTAGAGCAGTTCTTC
CASSRPVAGLLEQFF